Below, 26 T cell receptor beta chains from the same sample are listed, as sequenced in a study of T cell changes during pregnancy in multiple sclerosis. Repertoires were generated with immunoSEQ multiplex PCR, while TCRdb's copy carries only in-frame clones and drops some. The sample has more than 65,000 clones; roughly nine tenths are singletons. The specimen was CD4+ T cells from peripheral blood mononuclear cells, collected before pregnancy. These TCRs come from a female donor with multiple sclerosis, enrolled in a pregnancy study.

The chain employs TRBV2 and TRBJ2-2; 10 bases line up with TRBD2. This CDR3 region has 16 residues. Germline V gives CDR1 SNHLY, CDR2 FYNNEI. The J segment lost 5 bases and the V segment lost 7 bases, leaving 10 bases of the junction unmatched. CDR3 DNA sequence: TGTGCCAGCATGGCCCCGGGACTAGCGAGGACCGGGGAGCTGTTTTTT. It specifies CASMAPGLARTGELFF.

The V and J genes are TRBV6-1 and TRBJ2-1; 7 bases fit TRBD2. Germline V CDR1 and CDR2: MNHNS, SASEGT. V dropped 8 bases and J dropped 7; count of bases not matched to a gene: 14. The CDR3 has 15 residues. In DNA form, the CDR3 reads TGTGCCAGCGCCCATCGCGGGGGTCGGCATAATGAGCAGTTCTTC. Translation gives CASAHRGGRHNEQFF.

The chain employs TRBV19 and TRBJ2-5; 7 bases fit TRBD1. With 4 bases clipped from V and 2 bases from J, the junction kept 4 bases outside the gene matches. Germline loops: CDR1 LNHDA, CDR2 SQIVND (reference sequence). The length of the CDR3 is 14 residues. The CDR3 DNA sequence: TGTGCCAGTAGTACCCAGACAGGGCAAGAGACCCAGTACTTC. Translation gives CASSTQTGQETQYF.

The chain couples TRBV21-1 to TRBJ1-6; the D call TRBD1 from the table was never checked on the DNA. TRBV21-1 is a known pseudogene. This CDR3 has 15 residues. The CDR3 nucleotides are TGTGCCAGCGATAGAGAGTCAGGGCCTAATTCACCCCTCCACTTT. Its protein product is CASDRESGPNSPLHF.

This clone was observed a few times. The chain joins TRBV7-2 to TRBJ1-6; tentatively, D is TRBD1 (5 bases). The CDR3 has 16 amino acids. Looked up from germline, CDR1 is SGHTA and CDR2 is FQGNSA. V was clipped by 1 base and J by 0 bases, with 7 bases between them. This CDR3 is CASSLDRSSYNSPLHF. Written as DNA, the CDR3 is TGTGCCAGCAGCTTAGACAGGAGCTCCTATAATTCACCCCTCCACTTT. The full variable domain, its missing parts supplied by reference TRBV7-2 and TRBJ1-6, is GAGVSQSPSNKVTEKGKDVELRCDPISGHTALYWYRQSLGQGLEFLIYFQGNSAPDKSGLPSDRFSAERTGGSVSTLTIQRTQQEDSAVYLCASSLDRSSYNSPLHFGNGTRLTVT.

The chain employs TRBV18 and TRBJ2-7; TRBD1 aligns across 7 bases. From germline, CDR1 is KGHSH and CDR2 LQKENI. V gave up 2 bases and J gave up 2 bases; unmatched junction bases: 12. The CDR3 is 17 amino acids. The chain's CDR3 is CASSPGTGTAHPYEQYF. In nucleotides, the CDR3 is TGTGCCAGCTCACCAGGGACCGGGACAGCACACCCCTACGAGCAGTACTTC.

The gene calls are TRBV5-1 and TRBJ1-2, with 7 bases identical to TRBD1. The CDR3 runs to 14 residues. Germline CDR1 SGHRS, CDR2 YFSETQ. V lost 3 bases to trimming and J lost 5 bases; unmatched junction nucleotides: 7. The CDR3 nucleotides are TGCGCCAGCAGCTGGGGCGGGACAGAGTATGGCTACACCTTC. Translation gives CASSWGGTEYGYTF.

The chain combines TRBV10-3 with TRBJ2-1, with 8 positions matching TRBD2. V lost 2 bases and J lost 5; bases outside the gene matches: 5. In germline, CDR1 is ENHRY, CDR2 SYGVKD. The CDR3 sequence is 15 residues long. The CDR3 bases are TGTGCCATCAGTGAGCGAGGGCGGGGGGACAATGAGCAGTTCTTC. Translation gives CAISERGRGDNEQFF.

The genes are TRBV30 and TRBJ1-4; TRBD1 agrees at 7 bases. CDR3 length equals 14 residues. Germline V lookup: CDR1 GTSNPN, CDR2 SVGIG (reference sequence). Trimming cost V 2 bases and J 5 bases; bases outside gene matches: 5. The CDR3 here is CAWSPGQSNEKLFF. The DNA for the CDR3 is TGTGCCTGGAGTCCGGGACAGTCGAATGAAAAACTGTTTTTT. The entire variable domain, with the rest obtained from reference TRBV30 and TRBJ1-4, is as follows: SQTIHQWPATLVQPVGSPLSLECTVEGTSNPNLYWYRQAAGRGLQLLFYSVGIGQISSEVPQNLSASRPQDRQFILSSKKLLLSDSGFYLCAWSPGQSNEKLFFGSGTQLSVL.

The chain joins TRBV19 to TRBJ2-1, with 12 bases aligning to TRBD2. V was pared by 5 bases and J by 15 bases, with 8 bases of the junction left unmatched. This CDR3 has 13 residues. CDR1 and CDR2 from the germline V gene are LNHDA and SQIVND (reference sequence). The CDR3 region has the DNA TGTGCCAGTAGTTTCCTAGCGGGGGGGCCTCCGTTCTTC. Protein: CASSFLAGGPPFF.

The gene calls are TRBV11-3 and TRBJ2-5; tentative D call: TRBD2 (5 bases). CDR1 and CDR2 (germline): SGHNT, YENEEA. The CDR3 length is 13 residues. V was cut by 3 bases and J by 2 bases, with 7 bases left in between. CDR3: CASSFSGQETQYF. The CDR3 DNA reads TGTGCCAGCAGCTTCTCGGGACAAGAGACCCAGTACTTC. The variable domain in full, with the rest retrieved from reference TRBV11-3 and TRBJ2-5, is EAGVVQSPRYKIIEKKQPVAFWCNPISGHNTLYWYLQNLGQGPELLIRYENEEAVDDSQLPKDRFSAERLKGVDSTLKIQPAELGDSAVYLCASSFSGQETQYFGPGTRLLVL.

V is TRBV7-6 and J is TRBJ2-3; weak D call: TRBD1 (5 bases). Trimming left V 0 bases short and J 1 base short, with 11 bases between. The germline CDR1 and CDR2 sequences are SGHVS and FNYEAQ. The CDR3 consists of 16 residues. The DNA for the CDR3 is TGTGCCAGCAGCTTAGCGCAGGGCAGGGGCACAGATACGCAGTATTTT. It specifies CASSLAQGRGTDTQYF.

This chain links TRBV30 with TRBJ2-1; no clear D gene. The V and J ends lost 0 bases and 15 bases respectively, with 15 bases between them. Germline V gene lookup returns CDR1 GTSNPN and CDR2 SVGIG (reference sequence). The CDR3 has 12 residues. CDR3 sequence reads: CAWSVLTTKWFF. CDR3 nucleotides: TGTGCCTGGAGTGTACTTACTACTAAGTGGTTCTTC.

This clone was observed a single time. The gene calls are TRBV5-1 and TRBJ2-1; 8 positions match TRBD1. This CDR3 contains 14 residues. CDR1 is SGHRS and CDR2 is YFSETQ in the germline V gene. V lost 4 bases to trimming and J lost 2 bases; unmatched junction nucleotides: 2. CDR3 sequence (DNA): TGCGCCAGCAGCGAGGGACAGGCCTACAATGAGCAGTTCTTC. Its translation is CASSEGQAYNEQFF.

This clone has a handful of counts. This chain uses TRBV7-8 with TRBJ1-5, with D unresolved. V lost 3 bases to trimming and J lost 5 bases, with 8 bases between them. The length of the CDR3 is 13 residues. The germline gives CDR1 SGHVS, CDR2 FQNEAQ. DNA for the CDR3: TGTGCCAGCAGCTTTCAGGTAGATCAGCCCCAGCATTTT. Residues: CASSFQVDQPQHF. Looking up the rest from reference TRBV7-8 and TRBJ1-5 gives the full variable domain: GAGVSQSPRYKVAKRGQDVALRCDPISGHVSLFWYQQALGQGPEFLTYFQNEAQLDKSGLPSDRFFAERPEGSVSTLKIQRTQQEDSAVYLCASSFQVDQPQHFGDGTRLSIL.

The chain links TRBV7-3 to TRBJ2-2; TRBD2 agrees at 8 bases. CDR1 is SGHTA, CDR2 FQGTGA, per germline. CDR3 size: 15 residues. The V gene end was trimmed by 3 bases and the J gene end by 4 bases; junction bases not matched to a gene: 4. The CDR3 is CASSLRGESTGELFF. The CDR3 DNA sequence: TGTGCCAGCAGCTTGCGGGGGGAATCCACCGGGGAGCTGTTTTTT.

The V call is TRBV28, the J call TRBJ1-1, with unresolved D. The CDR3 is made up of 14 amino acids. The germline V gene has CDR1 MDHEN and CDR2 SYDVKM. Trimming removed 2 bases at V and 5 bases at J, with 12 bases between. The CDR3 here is CASSLGGKSTEAFF. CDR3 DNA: TGTGCCAGCAGTTTAGGAGGGAAGAGTACTGAAGCTTTCTTT.

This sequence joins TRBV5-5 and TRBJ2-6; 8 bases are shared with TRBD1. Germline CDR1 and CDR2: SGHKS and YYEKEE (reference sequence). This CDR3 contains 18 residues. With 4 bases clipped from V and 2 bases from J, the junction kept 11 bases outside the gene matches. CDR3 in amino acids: CASSPRGDRSPGANVLTF. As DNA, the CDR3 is TGTGCCAGCAGCCCTAGGGGGGACAGGTCGCCTGGGGCCAACGTCCTGACTTTC. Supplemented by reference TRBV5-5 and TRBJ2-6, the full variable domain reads DAGVTQSPTHLIKTRGQQVTLRCSPISGHKSVSWYQQVLGQGPQFIFQYYEKEERGRGNFPDRFSARQFPNYSSELNVNALLLGDSALYLCASSPRGDRSPGANVLTFGAGSRLTVL.

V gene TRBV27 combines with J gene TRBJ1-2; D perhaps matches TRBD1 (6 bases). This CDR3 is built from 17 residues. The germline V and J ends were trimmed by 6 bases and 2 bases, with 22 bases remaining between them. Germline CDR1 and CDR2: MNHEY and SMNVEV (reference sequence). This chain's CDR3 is CASRYPGQRVPNYGYTF. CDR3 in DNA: TGTGCCAGCAGGTACCCAGGACAGCGCGTACCGAACTATGGCTACACCTTC.

For the CDR3, the DNA is TGTGCCAGCAGCTTAGCTCCCGGGATCTACGAGCAGTACTTC. It is translated as CASSLAPGIYEQYF. The chain employs TRBV11-2 and TRBJ2-7; D may be TRBD2 (5 bases). The CDR3 extends over 14 amino acids. Germline V gene sequence: CDR1 SGHAT, CDR2 FQNNGV. Trimming stripped 1 base from V and 3 bases from J, with 10 bases between.

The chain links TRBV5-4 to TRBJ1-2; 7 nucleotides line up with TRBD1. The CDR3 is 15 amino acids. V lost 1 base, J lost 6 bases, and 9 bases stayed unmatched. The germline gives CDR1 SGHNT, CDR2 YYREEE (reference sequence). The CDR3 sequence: CASSLPRGRQNGYTF. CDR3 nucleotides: TGTGCCAGCAGCTTGCCTAGGGGGCGCCAAAATGGCTACACCTTC.

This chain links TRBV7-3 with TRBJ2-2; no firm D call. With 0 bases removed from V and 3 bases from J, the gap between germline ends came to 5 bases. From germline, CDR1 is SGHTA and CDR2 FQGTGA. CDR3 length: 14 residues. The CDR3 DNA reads TGTGCCAGCAGCTTAACTCAGTACACCGGGGAGCTGTTTTTT. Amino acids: CASSLTQYTGELFF.

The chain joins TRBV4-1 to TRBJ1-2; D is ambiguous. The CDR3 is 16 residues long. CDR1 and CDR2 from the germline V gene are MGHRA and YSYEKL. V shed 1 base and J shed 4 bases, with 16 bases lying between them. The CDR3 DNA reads TGCGCCAGCAGCCAAGGAGGCAGCCTCATCCCCTATGGCTACACCTTC. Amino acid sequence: CASSQGGSLIPYGYTF.

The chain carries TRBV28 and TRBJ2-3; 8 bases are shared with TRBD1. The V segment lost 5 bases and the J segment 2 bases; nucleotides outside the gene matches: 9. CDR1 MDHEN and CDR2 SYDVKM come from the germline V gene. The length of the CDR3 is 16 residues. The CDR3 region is CASSLGVTGATDTQYF. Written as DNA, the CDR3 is TGTGCCAGCAGTCTGGGGGTGACAGGGGCCACAGATACGCAGTATTTT.

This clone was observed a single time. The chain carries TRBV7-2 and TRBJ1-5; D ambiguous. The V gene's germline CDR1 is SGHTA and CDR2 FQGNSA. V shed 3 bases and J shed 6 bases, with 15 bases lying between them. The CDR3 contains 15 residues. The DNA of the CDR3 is TGTGCCAGCAGCTTCCCCCCGGGGTCGGGTCAGCCCCAGCATTTT. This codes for CASSFPPGSGQPQHF.

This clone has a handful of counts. CDR3: CASSPGTGGNQPQHF. The CDR3 bases are TGTGCCAGCAGCCCAGGGACGGGAGGGAATCAGCCCCAGCATTTT. The J gene is TRBJ1-5, the V gene TRBV7-7; the D gene is possibly TRBD1 (5 bases). There are 15 residues in the CDR3. Germline V gives CDR1 SSHAT, CDR2 FNYEAQ (reference sequence). V was trimmed by 5 bases and J by 4 bases, leaving 15 bases between them. Variable domain in full (rest from reference TRBV7-7 and TRBJ1-5): GAGVSQSPRYKVTKRGQDVTLRCDPISSHATLYWYQQALGQGPEFLTYFNYEAQPDKSGLPSDRFSAERPEGSISTLTIQRTEQRDSAMYRCASSPGTGGNQPQHFGDGTRLSIL.